Below, 17 T cell receptor beta chains from the same sample are listed, as sequenced in a study of cytomegalovirus exposure and HLA in healthy donors. Use of 60 Vbeta and 13 Jbeta primers characterized the PCR. The protocol was immunoSEQ multiplex PCR, while the TCRdb copy is restricted to in-frame clones and leaves out a portion. The table lists approximately 150,000 clones, more than 60% of them singletons. Sequences were obtained from PBMCs. Receptors originate from a male donor in good health and CMV-seronegative.

V gene TRBV2 combines with J gene TRBJ2-5, with D perhaps matching TRBD1 (6 bases). Germline CDR1 is SNHLY and CDR2 is FYNNEI. V lost 4 bases to trimming and J lost 3 bases, with 9 bases between them. The CDR3 has 13 amino acids. DNA of the CDR3: TGTGCCAGCAGTGGGCAGGGGAAAGAGACCCAGTACTTC. Translating it yields CASSGQGKETQYF.

The chain employs TRBV18 and TRBJ2-2; D uncertain. The CDR3 extends over 12 amino acids. V was trimmed by 4 bases and J by 3 bases, leaving 3 bases between them. Germline V gives CDR1 KGHSH, CDR2 LQKENI. This CDR3 reads CASSLYTGELFF. CDR3 nucleotides: TGTGCCAGCTCACTCTACACCGGGGAGCTGTTTTTT.

CDR3 nucleotides: TGTGCCAGCAACCGACTAGCGGGAGACAATGAGCAGTTCTTC. Translation: CASNRLAGDNEQFF. This chain joins TRBV6-5 and TRBJ2-1; 12 bases match TRBD2. Germline-derived CDR1 and CDR2 are MNHEY and SVGAGI. The CDR3 has 14 amino acids. V shed 7 bases and J 5 bases; nucleotides not matched to a gene: 3.

In its sample, this clone was seen a few times. The chain recombines TRBV27 with TRBJ2-5, with 9 bases identical to TRBD1. The germline V gene encodes CDR1 MNHEY and CDR2 SMNVEV (reference sequence). CDR3 length: 13 residues. The trim removed 6 bases at V and 4 bases at J, leaving 3 bases unmatched. Here the CDR3 reads CASRETGGETQYF. The CDR3 DNA sequence: TGTGCCAGCAGGGAGACAGGGGGAGAGACCCAGTACTTC.

This clone was detected only once. This rearrangement joins TRBV18 to TRBJ2-7; 7 nucleotides align to TRBD1. The CDR3 is 13 amino acids. Per the germline V gene, CDR1 is KGHSH and CDR2 is LQKENI. Trimming at V came to 8 bases and at J to 4 bases, leaving 8 bases not matched to a gene. Written as DNA, the CDR3 is TGTGCCAGCGGGAGACAGGGATCTTACGAGCAGTACTTC. Translated, it gives CASGRQGSYEQYF.

V gene TRBV4-1 combines with J gene TRBJ2-5; 9 bases fit TRBD2. The length of the CDR3 is 21 residues. With 3 bases clipped from V and 3 bases from J, the junction kept 23 bases outside the gene matches. CDR1 is MGHRA and CDR2 is YSYEKL in the germline V gene. CDR3 in DNA: TGCGCCAGCAGCCAGCGAATTATCGAGGGACCGTATAGCGGGGGCGAAGAGACCCAGTACTTC. It is translated as CASSQRIIEGPYSGGEETQYF.

This chain links TRBV5-8 with TRBJ1-1; no reliable D call. Trimming pared 0 bases from V and 4 bases from J, leaving 10 bases between. The CDR3 runs to 14 residues. CDR1 is SGHTS, CDR2 YDEGEE, per germline. Written as DNA, the CDR3 is TGTGCCAGCAGCTTGGTTGGTGGGAGCACTGAAGCTTTCTTT. This translates into CASSLVGGSTEAFF.

The chain combines TRBV7-9 with TRBJ2-7, with D perhaps TRBD2 (6 bases). Germline V CDR1 and CDR2: SEHNR, FQNEAQ (reference sequence). V dropped 7 bases and J dropped 5 bases, with 12 bases sitting between them. The CDR3 totals 12 residues. CDR3 protein: CASIKWGDEQYF. The CDR3 DNA reads TGTGCCAGCATCAAATGGGGGGACGAGCAGTACTTC.

The chain employs TRBV7-9 and TRBJ1-5; TRBD1 might be the D (5 bases). This CDR3 spans 13 amino acids. The V end lost 4 bases, the J end lost 9 bases, and 13 bases lay between the germline ends. Germline CDR1 and CDR2: SEHNR and FQNEAQ (reference sequence). The CDR3 DNA reads as TGTGCCAGCAGCTCCAATTCGGGGGGGCCCCAGCATTTT. It translates to CASSSNSGGPQHF.

This chain uses TRBV10-3 with TRBJ2-7, with a tentative D call TRBD1 (5 bases). Trimming removed 6 bases at V and 3 bases at J, with 6 bases between. This CDR3 has 11 residues. CDR1 and CDR2 (germline): ENHRY, SYGVKD. The CDR3 protein is CAIRGLYEQYF. The CDR3 bases are TGTGCCATCAGGGGGCTCTACGAGCAGTACTTC.

The J gene is TRBJ2-7, the V gene TRBV18; 9 bases line up with TRBD1. Germline trimming cut 4 bases from V and 5 bases from J; bases unmatched to any gene: 9. The CDR3 loop spans 15 amino acids. Germline V CDR1 and CDR2: KGHSH, LQKENI. The CDR3 DNA reads as TGTGCCAGCTCACGAACGGGACAGGGTAACAACGAGCAGTACTTC. It specifies CASSRTGQGNNEQYF. The complete variable domain, with remaining parts taken from reference TRBV18 and TRBJ2-7, reads NAGVMQNPRHLVRRRGQEARLRCSPMKGHSHVYWYRQLPEEGLKFMVYLQKENIIDESGMPKERFSAEFPKEGPSILRIQQVVRGDSAAYFCASSRTGQGNNEQYFGPGTRLTVT.

This clone was seen only a few times. The V call is TRBV9, the J call TRBJ2-6; D remains ambiguous. The CDR3 loop spans 16 amino acids. CDR1 SGDLS and CDR2 YYNGEE come from the germline V gene. The V end lost 0 bases, the J end lost 2 bases, and 9 bases lay between the germline ends. The CDR3 DNA reads as TGTGCCAGCAGCGTAGTTACAACAGCTGGGGCCAACGTCCTGACTTTC. This gives the protein CASSVVTTAGANVLTF.

The CDR3 here is CASSYGGYEQFF. For the CDR3, the DNA is TGTGCCAGCAGTTACGGCGGCTACGAGCAGTTCTTC. The rearrangement links TRBV6-5 to TRBJ2-1; no firm D call. V lost 2 bases and J 10 bases, leaving 9 bases between the germline ends. Germline V lookup: CDR1 MNHEY, CDR2 SVGAGI. CDR3 length: 12 amino acids.

Notes on this clone: The junction does not match germline at one end; this may be a read error. The genes are TRBV2 and TRBJ2-5; 11 nucleotides agree with TRBD2. The CDR3 is 16 amino acids. Germline CDR1 and CDR2: SNHLY and FYNNEI. Here the CDR3 reads CASSEGLAGSQEAQYF. In nucleotides, the CDR3 is TGTGCCAGCAGTGAAGGACTAGCGGGGAGCCAAGAGGCCCAGTACTTC. Full variable domain (outside the CDR3, taken from reference TRBV2 and TRBJ2-5): EPEVTQTPSHQVTQMGQEVILRCVPISNHLYFYWYRQILGQKVEFLVSFYNNEISEKSEIFDDQFSVERPDGSNFTLKIRSTKLEDSAMYFCASSEGLAGSQEAQYFGPGTRLLVL.

CDR3 region: CASSQVGADEQFF. The CDR3 coding sequence is TGCGCCAGCAGCCAAGTGGGGGCGGATGAGCAGTTCTTC. The chain joins TRBV4-1 to TRBJ2-1; D might be TRBD1 (6 bases). Germline V gives CDR1 MGHRA, CDR2 YSYEKL. The ends were cut back, 1 base at V and 8 bases at J, with 9 bases in the middle. This CDR3 is 13 amino acids long.

V and J are TRBV29-1 and TRBJ2-5; 11 bases match TRBD2. Germline V gives CDR1 SQVTM, CDR2 ANQGSEA. The V and J ends lost 7 bases and 5 bases, in that order; junction bases with no gene match: 6. This CDR3 region has 13 residues. The CDR3: CSASGGPWETQYF. The DNA for the CDR3 is TGCAGCGCTAGCGGGGGGCCATGGGAGACCCAGTACTTC.

This chain uses TRBV27 with TRBJ1-5; TRBD1 is a possible D gene (5 bases). The germline V and J ends were trimmed by 2 bases and 7 bases, with 12 bases remaining between them. In germline, CDR1 is MNHEY, CDR2 SMNVEV (reference sequence). The CDR3 consists of 14 residues. As DNA, the CDR3 is TGTGCCAGCAGTTTAGGGCCAGGGTGGCAGCCCCAGCATTTT. This gives the protein CASSLGPGWQPQHF.